These 8 T cell receptor beta chains were sequenced from one sample in a study of CD8 T cells in ankylosing spondylitis. Notes on the study in general: Apparently characteristic of ankylosing spondylitis blood was a TCR beta motif (roughly eight highly homologous variants).

No antigen has been identified for these receptors. TCRdb re-called the 5' RACE reads with MiXCR, one entry per CDR3 protein. The table records 750,000 to 850,000 distinct CDR3 sequences, 10% to 15% of them present only once. Sequencing was carried out using blood, either unsorted or a sorted T cell fraction (not recorded which). Source of these receptors: a male donor with ankylosing spondylitis.

This clonotype was counted between two and nine times. The J gene is TRBJ2-5, the V gene TRBV7-2, with D perhaps TRBD2 (6 bases). The CDR3 contains 14 residues. The germline V gene has CDR1 SGHTA and CDR2 FQGNSA. V was trimmed by 3 bases and J by 6 bases, leaving 14 bases between them. The CDR3 DNA reads TGTGCCAGCAGCTTGGGCGGGACTTTGCAGACCCAGTACTTC. Protein: CASSLGGTLQTQYF.

This clonotype came up many times. The gene calls are TRBV28 and TRBJ2-1; 7 positions match TRBD2. Germline V gives CDR1 MDHEN, CDR2 SYDVKM. The length of the CDR3 is 13 residues. V was clipped by 6 bases and J by 9 bases; unmatched bases: 8. The CDR3 nucleotides read TGTGCCAGCAGCAGCGGGGTAAAAGCTGAGCAGTTCTTC. Protein: CASSSGVKAEQFF.

This clonotype was seen repeatedly, ten times or more. This rearrangement joins TRBV5-5 to TRBJ1-6; 9 nucleotides align to TRBD1. CDR3 length: 14 amino acids. The germline V gene encodes CDR1 SGHKS and CDR2 YYEKEE (reference sequence). The trim removed 2 bases at V and 10 bases at J, leaving 4 bases unmatched. CDR3 sequence reads: CASSFGTGRSPLHF. The CDR3 DNA is TGTGCCAGCAGCTTTGGGACAGGGCGATCACCCCTCCACTTT.

In this sample, this clonotype turned up a few times. This chain connects TRBV6-2 or TRBV6-3 to TRBJ2-7; 11 nucleotides match TRBD2. CDR1 and CDR2 (germline): MNHEY, SVGEGT. The CDR3 spans 14 residues. The V gene end was trimmed by 6 bases and the J gene end by 2 bases; junction bases not matched to a gene: 3. This CDR3 reads CASRRLAGPYEQYF. The CDR3 nucleotides read TGTGCCAGCAGACGACTAGCGGGGCCCTACGAGCAGTACTTC.

There are many counts of this clonotype. The rearrangement uses TRBV20-1 and TRBJ2-2; no definite D call. In germline, CDR1 is DFQATT, CDR2 SNEGSKA (reference sequence). The CDR3 covers 14 residues. V was shortened by 6 bases and J by 0 bases, with 11 bases between the two germline ends. DNA of the CDR3: TGCAGTGCCTCATGGGTTGCGAACACCGGGGAGCTGTTTTTT. Its translation is CSASWVANTGELFF.

V gene TRBV6-5 combines with J gene TRBJ1-4; D unresolved. Germline V lookup: CDR1 MNHEY, CDR2 SVGAGI. The CDR3 spans 12 residues. Trimming cost V 8 bases and J 5 bases, with 9 bases left between them. The CDR3 reads CASGNFNEKLFF. The CDR3 DNA is TGTGCCAGCGGGAATTTCAATGAAAAACTGTTTTTT.

This clonotype was observed a handful of times. This rearrangement joins TRBV25-1 to TRBJ2-7, with a weak D call TRBD2 (5 bases). Per the germline V gene, CDR1 is MGHDK and CDR2 is SYGVNS. V was trimmed by 6 bases and J by 2 bases, leaving 14 bases between them. This CDR3 has 14 residues. CDR3 bases: TGTGCCAGCAGGGCCTCGGGGTCGACCTACGAGCAGTACTTC. Its protein product is CASRASGSTYEQYF.

The chain combines TRBV4-2 with TRBJ1-5; 9 bases map to TRBD1. Germline CDR1 is LGHNA and CDR2 is YNFKEQ. The CDR3 extends over 15 amino acids. J gave up 6 bases and V 5 bases, and 8 bases lay outside the gene matches. CDR3 protein: CASSEGTGPGQPQHF. CDR3 in DNA: TGTGCCAGCAGCGAGGGGACAGGGCCAGGTCAGCCCCAGCATTTT.